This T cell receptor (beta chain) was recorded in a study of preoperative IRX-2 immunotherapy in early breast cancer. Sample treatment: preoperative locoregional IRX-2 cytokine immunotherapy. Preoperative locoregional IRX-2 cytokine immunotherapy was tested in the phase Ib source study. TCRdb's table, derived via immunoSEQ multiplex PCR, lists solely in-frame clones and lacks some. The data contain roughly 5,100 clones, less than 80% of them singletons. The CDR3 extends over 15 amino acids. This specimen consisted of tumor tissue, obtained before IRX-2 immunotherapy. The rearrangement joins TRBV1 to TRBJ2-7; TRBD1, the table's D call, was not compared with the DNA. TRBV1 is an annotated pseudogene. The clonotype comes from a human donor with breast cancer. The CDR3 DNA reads TGCGCCAGCAGCTTATCGGGACAGGGCCTTTACGAGCAGTACTTC. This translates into CASSLSGQGLYEQYF.